This is a list of T cell receptor beta chains from one sample in a study of T cell changes during pregnancy in multiple sclerosis. The assay was immunoSEQ multiplex PCR, and TCRdb's table has in-frame clones only and misses some. The repertoire holds 95,000 to 100,000 clones, with about 91% as singletons. This sample comprised peripheral blood, obtained in the second trimester of pregnancy. These receptors all stem from a female donor with multiple sclerosis, enrolled in a pregnancy study. The CDR3 runs from the conserved cysteine through the conserved F or W.

J gene | V gene | CDR3 protein
TRBJ2-1 | TRBV27 | CASSSRRASGSGEQFF
TRBJ2-2 | TRBV9 | CASSVGGQGGSATGELFF
TRBJ2-1 | TRBV6-1 | CAGRTSGYNEQFF
TRBJ2-7 | TRBV7-2 | CASSFSAGGYEQYF
TRBJ2-3 | TRBV28 | CASSTSQGLMRDTQYF
TRBJ1-2 | TRBV5-5 | CASSGQGGRSDYGYTF
TRBJ2-1 | TRBV18 | CASSPPIAGNEQFF
TRBJ2-7 | TRBV28 | CAVRPGRGTYEQYF
TRBJ1-5 | TRBV2 | CASRGGRNSNQPQHF
TRBJ2-1 | TRBV5-1 | CASSLTALAGGQNEQFF
TRBJ1-1 | TRBV6-5 | CASRQHVGSNTEAFF